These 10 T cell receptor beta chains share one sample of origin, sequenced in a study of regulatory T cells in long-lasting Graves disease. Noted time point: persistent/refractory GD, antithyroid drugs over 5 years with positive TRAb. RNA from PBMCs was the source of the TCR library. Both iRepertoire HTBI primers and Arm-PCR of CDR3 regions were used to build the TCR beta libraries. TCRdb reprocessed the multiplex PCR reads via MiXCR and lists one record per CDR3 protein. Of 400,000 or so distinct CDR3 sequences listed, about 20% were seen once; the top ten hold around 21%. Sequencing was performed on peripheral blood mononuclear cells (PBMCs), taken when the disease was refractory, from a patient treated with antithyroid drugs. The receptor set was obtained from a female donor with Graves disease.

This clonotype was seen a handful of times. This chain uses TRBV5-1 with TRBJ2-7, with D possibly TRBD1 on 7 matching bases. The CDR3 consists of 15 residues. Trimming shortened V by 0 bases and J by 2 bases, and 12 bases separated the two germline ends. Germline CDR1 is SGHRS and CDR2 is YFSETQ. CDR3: CASSLVEGATYEQYF. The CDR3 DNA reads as TGCGCCAGCAGCTTGGTGGAGGGGGCTACCTACGAGCAGTACTTC.

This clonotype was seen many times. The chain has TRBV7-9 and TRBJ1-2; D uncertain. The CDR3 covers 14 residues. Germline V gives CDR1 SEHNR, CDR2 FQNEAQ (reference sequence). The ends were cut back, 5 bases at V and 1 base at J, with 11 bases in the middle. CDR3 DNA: TGTGCCAGCAGCACACATGGGGTTAACTATGGCTACACCTTC. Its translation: CASSTHGVNYGYTF.

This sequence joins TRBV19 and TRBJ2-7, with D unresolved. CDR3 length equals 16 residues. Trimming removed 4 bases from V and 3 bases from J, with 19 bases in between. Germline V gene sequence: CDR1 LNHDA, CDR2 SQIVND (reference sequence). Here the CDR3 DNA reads TGTGCCAGTAGTACAATCCGCAGTCCACATGGCTACGAGCAGTACTTC. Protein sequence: CASSTIRSPHGYEQYF.

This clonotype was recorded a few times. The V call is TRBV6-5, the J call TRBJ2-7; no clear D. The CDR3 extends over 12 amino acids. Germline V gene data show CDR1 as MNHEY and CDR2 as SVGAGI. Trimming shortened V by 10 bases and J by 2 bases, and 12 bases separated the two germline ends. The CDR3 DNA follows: TGTGCCACAGTTCCTACGACCTACGAGCAGTACTTC. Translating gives CATVPTTYEQYF.

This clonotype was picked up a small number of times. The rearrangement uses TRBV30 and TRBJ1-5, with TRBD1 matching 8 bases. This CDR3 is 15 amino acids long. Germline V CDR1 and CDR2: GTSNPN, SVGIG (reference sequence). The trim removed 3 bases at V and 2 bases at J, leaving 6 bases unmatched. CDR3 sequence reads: CAWSLTTGGNQPQHF. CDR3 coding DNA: TGTGCCTGGAGCCTAACGACAGGGGGCAATCAGCCCCAGCATTTT.

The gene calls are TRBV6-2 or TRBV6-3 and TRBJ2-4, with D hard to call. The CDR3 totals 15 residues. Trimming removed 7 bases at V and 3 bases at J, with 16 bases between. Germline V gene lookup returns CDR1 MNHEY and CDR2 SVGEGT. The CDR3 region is CASNPSAANKNIQYF. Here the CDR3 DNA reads TGTGCCAGCAACCCGTCCGCGGCCAACAAAAACATTCAGTACTTC.

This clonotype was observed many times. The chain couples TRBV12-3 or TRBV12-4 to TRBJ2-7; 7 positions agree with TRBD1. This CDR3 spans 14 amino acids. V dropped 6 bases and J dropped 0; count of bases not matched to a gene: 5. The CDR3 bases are TGTGCCAGCAGCGGGACAGTGAGCTCCTACGAGCAGTACTTC. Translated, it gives CASSGTVSSYEQYF.

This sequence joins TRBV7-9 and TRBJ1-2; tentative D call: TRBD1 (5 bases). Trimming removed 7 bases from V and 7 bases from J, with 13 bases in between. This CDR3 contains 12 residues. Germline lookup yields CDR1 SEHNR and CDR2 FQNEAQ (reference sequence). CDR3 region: CASTTGGFGYTF. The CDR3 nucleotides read TGTGCCAGCACGACCGGGGGGTTTGGCTACACCTTC.

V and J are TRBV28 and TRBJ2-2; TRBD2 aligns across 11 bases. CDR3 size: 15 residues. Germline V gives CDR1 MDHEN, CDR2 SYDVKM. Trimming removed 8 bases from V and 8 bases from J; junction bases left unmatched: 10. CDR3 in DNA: TGTGCCAGCCAAACTCCTAGCGGGAGGTGGGGGGAGCTGTTTTTT. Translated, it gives CASQTPSGRWGELFF. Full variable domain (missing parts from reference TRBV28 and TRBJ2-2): DVKVTQSSRYLVKRTGEKVFLECVQDMDHENMFWYRQDPGLGLRLIYFSYDVKMKEKGDIPEGYSVSREKKERFSLILESASTNQTSMYLCASQTPSGRWGELFFGEGSRLTVL.

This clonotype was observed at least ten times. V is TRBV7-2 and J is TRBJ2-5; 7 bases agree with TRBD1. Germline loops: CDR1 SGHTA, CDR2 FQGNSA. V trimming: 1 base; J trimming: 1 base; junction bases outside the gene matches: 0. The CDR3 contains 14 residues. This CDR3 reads CASSLDRGQETQYF. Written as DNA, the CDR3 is TGTGCCAGCAGCTTAGACAGGGGCCAAGAGACCCAGTACTTC.